Listed below are T cell receptor beta chains from one sample, sequenced in a study of cytomegalovirus exposure and HLA in healthy donors. TCRdb keeps only in-frame clones here, not all; method: immunoSEQ multiplex PCR. The sample lists 130,000 to 150,000 clones, approximately 80% occurring once. The specimen sequenced was PBMCs. These TCRs come from a male donor in good health and CMV-seronegative. Both conserved end residues are part of each CDR3. A D gene is named only where the DNA matches it firmly. Only some rows state a clone size, as once, few, many or a class for expanded clones.

d_call clone_size j_call v_call cdr3_aa cdr3_nt
NA NA TRBJ1-4 TRBV28 CASTGSTNEKLFF TGTGCCAGCACAGGGTCCACTAATGAAAAACTGTTTTTT
NA NA TRBJ2-3 TRBV15 CATSRSRVSITDTQYF TGTGCCACCAGCAGATCTCGAGTTTCCATCACAGATACGCAGTATTTT
TRBD1 NA TRBJ2-6 TRBV19 CASTADRGRSGANVLTF TGTGCCAGTACAGCGGACAGGGGGCGTTCTGGGGCCAACGTCCTGACTTTC
TRBD2 NA TRBJ2-3 TRBV30 CAWGGVGDTQYF TGTGCCTGGGGGGGGGTCGGGGATACGCAGTATTTT
NA NA TRBJ2-7 TRBV9 CASKDSYEQYF TGTGCCAGCAAGGACAGCTACGAGCAGTACTTC
TRBD1 NA TRBJ1-1 TRBV4-1 CASSQARLTGSNTEAFF TGCGCCAGCAGCCAAGCCCGACTGACAGGGAGCAACACTGAAGCTTTCTTT
TRBD2 NA TRBJ2-1 TRBV5-1 CASSLGPSGSNEQFF TGCGCCAGCAGCTTGGGGCCTAGCGGGTCCAATGAGCAGTTCTTC
NA NA TRBJ1-4 TRBV28 CASSSGGRGQEKLFF TGTGCCAGCAGTTCTGGGGGCAGGGGTCAGGAAAAACTGTTTTTT
NA NA TRBJ1-5 TRBV2 CASSEEGGDNQPQHF TGTGCCAGCAGTGAGGAAGGGGGGGACAATCAGCCCCAGCATTTT
TRBD1 NA TRBJ2-7 TRBV5-1 CASSFVGQGSGYEQYF TGCGCCAGCAGCTTTGTAGGACAGGGGTCGGGGTACGAGCAGTACTTC
NA NA TRBJ1-2 TRBV5-4 CASSPGGAFYGYTF TGTGCCAGCAGCCCGGGAGGGGCATTCTATGGCTACACCTTC
TRBD1 NA TRBJ1-2 TRBV27 CASTPAGQVDGYTF TGTGCCAGCACCCCGGCGGGACAGGTGGATGGCTACACCTTC
NA NA TRBJ2-3 TRBV9 CASSPRTDLHTDTQYF TGTGCCAGCAGCCCTCGGACAGACCTCCACACAGATACGCAGTATTTT
TRBD1 NA TRBJ1-2 TRBV7-9 CASTGQGAWGYTF TGTGCCAGCACAGGACAGGGGGCATGGGGCTACACCTTC
TRBD2 NA TRBJ2-5 TRBV7-9 CASSLEWGGPQGTQYF TGTGCCAGCAGCTTAGAGTGGGGGGGTCCTCAGGGGACCCAGTACTTC
NA NA TRBJ2-7 TRBV11-2 CASAWGGSPYEQYF TGTGCCAGCGCCTGGGGCGGCTCGCCCTACGAGCAGTACTTC
NA NA TRBJ2-6 TRBV27 CASSLLHRAGANVLTF TGTGCCAGCAGTTTATTGCACAGGGCTGGGGCCAACGTCCTGACTTTC
TRBD1 NA TRBJ2-2 TRBV4-3 CASSQDLRQGSGELFF TGCGCCAGCAGCCAAGATCTGAGACAGGGGTCCGGGGAGCTGTTTTTT
TRBD2 NA TRBJ2-3 TRBV4-1 CASSQEPLAGGYGTDTQYF TGCGCCAGCAGCCAAGAGCCACTAGCGGGGGGATATGGCACAGATACGCAGTATTTT
NA NA TRBJ2-1 TRBV5-1 CASSFSNEQFF TGCGCCAGCAGCTTTAGTAATGAGCAGTTCTTC
NA NA TRBJ2-1 TRBV7-3 CASSLTYAPGSNEQFF TGTGCCAGCAGCTTAACGTATGCCCCCGGGAGTAATGAGCAGTTCTTC
NA NA TRBJ1-1 TRBV5-1 CASSLASVGGSTEAFF TGCGCCAGCAGCTTGGCCTCTGTGGGGGGGAGCACTGAAGCTTTCTTT
TRBD1 NA TRBJ1-1 TRBV7-3 CASSPNRGDTEAFF TGTGCCAGCAGCCCCAACAGGGGCGACACTGAAGCTTTCTTT
NA NA TRBJ2-7 TRBV20-1 CSARREQGVLF TGCAGTGCTAGAAGGGAACAGGGAGTGCTCTTC
NA few TRBJ1-1 TRBV7-9 CASSSQNTEAFF TGTGCCAGCAGCTCCCAGAACACTGAAGCTTTCTTT
NA NA TRBJ2-5 TRBV9 CASSVAIGEYQETQYF TGTGCCAGCAGCGTAGCTATAGGAGAGTACCAAGAGACCCAGTACTTC
NA NA TRBJ1-5 TRBV19 CASSRHESSNQPQHF TGTGCCAGTAGTCGACACGAGTCAAGCAATCAGCCCCAGCATTTT
NA NA TRBJ2-5 TRBV19 CASSSGGGETQYF TGTGCCAGTAGCTCCGGGGGTGGCGAGACCCAGTACTTC
TRBD2 NA TRBJ2-3 TRBV18 CASSPRTREDTQYF TGTGCCAGCTCACCACGGACTAGAGAGGATACGCAGTATTTT
NA NA TRBJ1-6 TRBV10-2 CASSEQNNSPLHF TGCGCCAGCAGTGAGCAGAATAATTCACCCCTCCACTTT
NA NA TRBJ1-6 TRBV6-1 CASTVLPGNSPLHF TGTGCCAGCACCGTGTTGCCGGGTAATTCACCCCTCCACTTT
NA NA TRBJ2-7 TRBV27 CASSLEESHEQYF TGTGCCAGCAGTTTAGAGGAAAGCCACGAGCAGTACTTC
TRBD1 NA TRBJ2-3 TRBV7-2 CASSSGTGWATDTQYF TGTGCCAGCAGCTCAGGGACAGGGTGGGCCACAGATACGCAGTATTTT
NA few TRBJ1-1 TRBV6-1 CASSEFSEAFF TGTGCCAGCAGTGAATTCTCTGAAGCTTTCTTT
NA NA TRBJ2-2 TRBV7-2 CASSTGPNTGELFF TGTGCCAGCAGCACAGGGCCGAACACCGGGGAGCTGTTTTTT
NA NA TRBJ1-2 TRBV5-5 CASSLTGRTGYTF TGTGCCAGCAGCCTTACAGGGCGTACGGGCTACACCTTC
NA once TRBJ1-1 TRBV28 CEARSVSEAFF TGTGAAGCGCGGTCAGTCTCTGAAGCTTTCTTT
NA once TRBJ1-3 TRBV10-3 CAISAREFPGNTIYF TGTGCCATCAGTGCAAGGGAGTTCCCTGGAAACACCATATATTTT
NA NA TRBJ2-4 TRBV9 CASSVGGFQDIQYF TGTGCCAGCAGCGTAGGCGGGTTCCAGGACATTCAGTACTTC
NA NA TRBJ2-3 TRBV19 CASSTIDRDTQYF TGTGCCAGTTCGACTATAGACAGGGATACGCAGTATTTT
NA once TRBJ1-5 TRBV6-5 CASRTGFDQPQHF TGTGCCAGCAGAACAGGGTTCGATCAGCCCCAGCATTTT
NA NA TRBJ1-6 TRBV6-6 CASSPWASGGSPLHF TGTGCCAGCAGTCCCTGGGCCTCAGGAGGTTCACCCCTCCACTTT
TRBD2 NA TRBJ2-7 TRBV7-2 CASSLNRISGEGQYF TGTGCCAGCAGCTTAAATAGGATAAGCGGGGAAGGGCAGTACTTC
TRBD1 once TRBJ2-7 TRBV30 CAWSALGDRDYEQYF TGTGCCTGGAGTGCTCTGGGGGACAGGGACTACGAGCAGTACTTC
NA NA TRBJ2-5 TRBV2 CASRPTGASGEQYF TGTGCCAGCAGACCTACAGGTGCCTCGGGGGAGCAGTACTTC
NA few TRBJ2-7 TRBV7-2 CASSLGSLNEQYF TGTGCCAGCAGCTTAGGGAGCCTGAACGAGCAGTACTTC
TRBD1 NA TRBJ2-2 TRBV4-1 CASSQVSPDRGFGTGELFF TGCGCCAGCAGCCAAGTCTCCCCTGACAGGGGATTCGGGACCGGGGAGCTGTTTTTT
NA NA TRBJ2-3 TRBV30 CAWSRRDTQYF TGTGCCTGGAGTAGGAGAGATACGCAGTATTTT
TRBD1 NA TRBJ1-1 TRBV6-1 CASSEWQGVKAFF TGTGCCAGCAGTGAATGGCAGGGGGTGAAGGCTTTCTTT
NA NA TRBJ2-5 TRBV9 CASSVTSSTKETQYF TGTGCCAGCAGCGTAACTAGCAGTACTAAAGAGACCCAGTACTTC
NA NA TRBJ1-1 TRBV7-6 CASSSRGNTEAFF TGTGCCAGCAGCTCCCGGGGGAACACTGAAGCTTTCTTT
NA NA TRBJ1-5 TRBV30 CAWSVGEPRRPQHF TGTGCCTGGAGTGTAGGGGAACCCAGACGTCCCCAGCATTTT
TRBD1 few TRBJ1-2 TRBV4-3 CASSQNRGFGYTF TGCGCCAGCAGCCAAAACAGGGGATTTGGCTACACCTTC
NA few TRBJ2-6 TRBV6-6 CASSVNRAGANVLTF TGTGCCAGCAGCGTCAACAGGGCTGGGGCCAACGTCCTGACTTTC